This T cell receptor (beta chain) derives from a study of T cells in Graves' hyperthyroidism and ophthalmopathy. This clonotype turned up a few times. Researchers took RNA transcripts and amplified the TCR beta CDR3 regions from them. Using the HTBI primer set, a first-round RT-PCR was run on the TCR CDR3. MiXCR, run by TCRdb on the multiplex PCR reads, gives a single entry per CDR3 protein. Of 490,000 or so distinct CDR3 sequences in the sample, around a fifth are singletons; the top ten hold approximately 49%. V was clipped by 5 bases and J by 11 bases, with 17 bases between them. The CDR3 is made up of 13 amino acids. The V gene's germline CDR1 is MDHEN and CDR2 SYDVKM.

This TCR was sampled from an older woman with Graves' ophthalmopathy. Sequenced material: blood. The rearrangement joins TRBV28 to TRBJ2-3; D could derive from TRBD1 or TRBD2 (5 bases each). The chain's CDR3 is CASSKPGRSLQYF. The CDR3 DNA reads TGTGCCAGCAGTAAACCGGGACGTAGCCTGCAGTATTTT.